This T cell receptor beta chain stems from a study of cytomegalovirus exposure and HLA in healthy donors. General study points: Reports described diagnosis of cytomegalovirus status by the classifier as highly specific and sensitive. There were 150 or so TCR beta chains listed as cytomegalovirus-associated.

Measured with immunoSEQ multiplex PCR; TCRdb has only the in-frame clones, and not every one. The sample consists of over 110,000 clones, around 86% of them appearing once. Germline-derived CDR1 and CDR2 are SGHDT and YYEEEE. The CDR3 spans 13 residues. Trimming cost V 1 base and J 4 bases, with 8 bases left between them. Worth noting for this clone: Its target is unknown.

The sequenced sample was PBMCs. The receptor was isolated from a man younger than 35 in good health and CMV-seropositive. This chain joins TRBV5-6 and TRBJ2-5; D is ambiguous. The CDR3 protein is CASSLTLVETQYF. DNA of the CDR3: TGTGCCAGCAGCTTGACTCTCGTAGAGACCCAGTACTTC. Filled out from reference TRBV5-6 and TRBJ2-5, the complete variable domain reads DAGVTQSPTHLIKTRGQQVTLRCSPKSGHDTVSWYQQALGQGPQFIFQYYEEEERQRGNFPDRFSGHQFPNYSSELNVNALLLGDSALYLCASSLTLVETQYFGPGTRLLVL.